This TCR beta chain emerged from a study of cytomegalovirus exposure and HLA in healthy donors (dated by TCRdb to the late 2010s). For context, the study as a whole: In an earlier analysis of some 610 of the donors, 250 to 350 Gb of sequence data and 100 million or so unique TCR beta sequences from 180 million or so T cells were reported. An early release that covered about 600 HLA-typed donors contained about 300 gigabases of sequencing data and 70 million to 100 million unique TCR sequences. The genetic ancestry cluster associated with self-reported Caucasian donors included about four fifths of the approximately 430 genotyped donors. The study was designed to test whether signatures of past pathogen exposure could be identified by cataloging public T cell receptors. The T cell repertoires of 550 to 850 subjects were profiled by immunosequencing and related to cytomegalovirus serostatus. In addition to the first cohort of 500 to 850 subjects, a separate validation cohort of under 150 different subjects was used. The study combined high-throughput TCR immunosequencing, statistical association of individual TCRs with disease status, and machine learning to predict cytomegalovirus infection status. In a later analysis, previously published TCR beta repertoires from 550 to 750 donors were re-analyzed and high-resolution HLA genotyping was added so that TCR occurrence patterns could be studied. Rather than drawing on any new phenotypic data, the later analysis identified candidate immune exposures from TCR beta sequences and the way those sequences occurred across donors. To decide whether each TCR beta V gene segment behaved as functional or pseudogenic, an earlier analysis of some 600 of the donors relied on high-throughput TCR beta sequencing. Alongside the repertoire data, information on donor age, sex, ethnicity and CMV serostatus was compiled. Genome-wide SNP genotypes for about 65% of the 666 donors were used in a later genetic analysis, which treated that subset as a discovery cohort. All discovery cohort repertoires had been generated on a single sequencing platform. HLA typing included class I and class II loci at four-digit resolution. The number of typed donors differed by locus: about 620-640 for A, B, C, DRB1 and DQB1; 522 for DQA1; some 610 for DPA1; and 400 to 480 for DPB1. Roughly five DR-DQ haplotypes were treated as single units for association and clustering because of strong linkage in the cohort. Among about 390 genotyped donors of the cohort, an average of 235,054 unique TCR beta nucleotide sequences were sequenced per donor, around 20% of them non-productive.

The library was obtained by the immunoSEQ multiplex PCR assay. For the multiplex PCR, a mixture combining 60 forward primers for TCR Vbeta segments and 13 reverse primers for TCR Jbeta segments was used. The CDR3 region of rearranged TCR beta genes was amplified from genomic DNA with a multiplex PCR assay. Amplified TCR beta libraries were sequenced as 87-base-pair reads on the Illumina HiSeq System. The original methods were these. A later analysis counted about 80 million unique TCR beta chains across the 670 or so repertoires, and some 11 million of these chains were shared by at least two donors. Raw reads were error-corrected and collapsed into unique sequences with a nearest-neighbor algorithm that merged closely related sequences to remove PCR and sequencing errors. CDR3 sequences were aligned to IMGT reference sequences to assign V, D and J gene segments. For a sequence to be retained, at least a six-nucleotide match to both a V gene segment and a J gene segment was required. A rearrangement counted as productive if the CDR3 had no stop codons and remained in frame with V and J, and every other rearrangement counted as non-productive. CDR3 was defined by IMGT convention, running from the second conserved V-encoded cysteine to the conserved J-encoded phenylalanine. Sequences without an unambiguous match to a single V gene segment were excluded from the earlier analysis of several hundred of the donors. An earlier analysis of around 600 of the donors classified V segments as functional when productive rearrangements were above 56.7% and as segregating when the standard deviation between donors was above 5%. A statistical classification framework was built to diagnose cytomegalovirus status from the catalog of TCR beta chain sequences. In a later analysis, V and J genes were assigned by comparing TCR nucleotide sequences against IMGT/GENE-DB human TR gene sequences. A later analysis assigned CDR3 sequences and most-parsimonious VDJ recombination scenarios with the TCRdist pipeline. In a later analysis, every TCR beta chain was defined by the combination of its CDR3 amino acid sequence and its V-gene family, and reads without a unique V-gene family were dropped. In a later analysis, a few hundred highly shared, low-generation-probability nucleotide sequences were removed to address suspected cross-contamination and a sequencing artifact. In a later analysis, a clonal expansion index for each public chain was calculated from normalized within-repertoire ranks of inferred template counts. Generation probabilities in a later analysis came from a VDJ recombination model fitted to out-of-frame rearrangements, and those results were checked against IGoR. In a later analysis, hypergeometric tests were used to score TCR-TCR, TCR-HLA and TCR-CMV co-occurrence, with a repertoire-size bias correction applied to TCR pairs. To estimate false discovery rates, a later analysis permuted the HLA or CMV assignments 20 times. In a later analysis, co-occurring TCRs were grouped using DBSCAN, with TCRdist sequence similarity added in when clustering inside HLA-allele-positive subsets. For co-occurrence clustering, repertoires with fewer than 30,000 or more than 120,000 public chains were excluded, along with four or five repertoires with anomalous nucleotide sharing. This immuneACCESS table, as held by TCRdb, lists in-frame sequences with V and J called but not all clones. Of the missing ones, under half trace to an unresolved V gene in checked studies; the others have no known cause. The V and J calls and clone size come from that table; D and trimming were worked out from the DNA. Counted in this sample were fewer than 200,000 clones; about 82% of them appeared once. 0.7% to 0.95% of the sample comes from the top ten.

Trimming takes 7 bases from V and 2 bases from J, and the germline ends sit 7 bases apart. The CDR3 starts with the cysteine, ends with the phenylalanine, and has 12 residues. CDR3 DNA is the only sequence kept; it has 36 bases, read in frame from the first base. CDR1 and CDR2, looked up from the germline V gene, are MDHEN and SYDVKM. What the study reported, not specific to this receptor: In a later analysis, TCR association rates were found to vary across HLA loci, with the most associated TCRs seen for DRB1 alleles and the fewest for HLA-C alleles. The study listed 150 to 200 TCR beta chains as associated with cytomegalovirus. Compared with the 666-donor mean, donors in an Asian-associated ancestry cluster had fewer N-insertions in productive TCRs, according to a later genetic analysis. An association between a missense DCLRE1C variant and V-gene and J-gene trimming of TCR beta chains was found in a later genetic analysis and replicated in an independent cohort. The classifier was reported to diagnose cytomegalovirus status with high specificity and sensitivity in both the original and validation cohorts. Presence/absence analyses assumed roughly uniform sequencing depth across donors, an assumption that may not hold. Correlated functional status among segregating V segments might be attributable to linkage disequilibrium, but an unknown experimental factor could not be ruled out. The authors suggested that the approach could potentially be generalized to other disease states and immunological phenotypes. In a later analysis, most CMV-associated TCR beta chains were found to appear HLA-restricted, with HLA associations seemingly driven largely by CMV exposure. In this cohort, only TCR beta chains were sequenced, and detectable features were limited by the absence of alpha or paired-chain data. Because HLA typing was unavailable for some donors at each locus, only the typed subset was used in association tests. A cluster of highly shared sequence variants was judged likely to be a technical artifact of the sequencing pipeline. Immune exposure information for the cohort was limited to CMV serostatus. A further reported finding was that TCR beta sequences accurately predicted the HLA-A and HLA-B alleles for most subjects in the first cohort. In a later analysis, several top co-occurrence clusters were reported to appear linked to parvovirus B19, influenza, CMV and Epstein-Barr virus. A later analysis associated 15,000 to 20,000 TCR beta sequences with specific HLA alleles at a false discovery rate of 0.05. Across donors, most TCR sequences were observed very rarely, whereas some public TCRs were present in many individuals. Because counts were too low, roughly 16 rarely observed V segments, including chromosome 9 orphons, were left out of the earlier analysis of several hundred of the donors. In vitro tests confirmed that a few of the cytomegalovirus-associated TCR beta chains recognize cytomegalovirus antigens. Assigning TCR associations to individual alleles was difficult when HLA alleles, especially DR and DQ, strongly co-occurred. An earlier analysis of approximately 570 of the donors showed that most TCR beta V segments appeared in productive rearrangements either about 87% or about 30% of the time, which broadly matched IMGT annotations. Some IMGT-functional V segments, including TRBV6-2 and TRBV6-3, could not be told apart with the 87-base-pair reads, so those segments were excluded. A later analysis found that HLA-associated TCR beta chains were more clonally expanded and had lower generation probabilities than equally common non-associated chains.

In total, approximately 610 healthy bone marrow donors made up the cohort. At the time of sampling, all cohort members were nominally healthy, though unrecorded immune exposures were likely present. The donor was CMV seronegative and belonged to the group of roughly 330 seronegative cohort members. A peripheral blood sample was collected from each donor, and TCR beta sequencing was performed on peripheral blood mononuclear cells. The Qiagen DNeasy Blood Extraction Kit was used to extract genomic DNA from the blood cell samples. As regards this clone: Its antigen target is currently unknown. No much larger clone is present one base from it, and per-base qualities are unavailable.

The chain uses TRBV28 and TRBJ2-3; the D gene cannot be named for sure. Source material: PBMCs. This clonotype was obtained from a woman between 18 and 29 years old in good health and CMV-seronegative. At the DNA level, the sequence is TGTGCCAGCAACCAGGTCACAGATACGCAGTATTTT. Translated, it reads CASNQVTDTQYF.